The 24 T cell receptor beta chains reported below all come from one sample, sequenced in a study of T cell repertoires in cytomegalovirus infection. TCRdb reprocessed the reads via MiXCR and lists one record per CDR3 protein. The table lists hundreds of thousands of distinct CDR3 sequences, roughly 26% of them singletons, with approximately 8.2% in the top ten. Input material: CD8+ T cells from PBMCs. The receptors shown here come from a human donor in good health (CMV status not recorded). Some clones in this sample may be carry-over from other donors' samples.

This clonotype occurred once. The chain has TRBV7-2 and TRBJ2-2; no reliable D call. Trimming cost V 3 bases and J 9 bases, with 8 bases left between them. Germline CDR1 and CDR2: SGHTA and FQGNSA. The CDR3 length is 12 residues. The CDR3 DNA sequence: TGTGCCAGCAGCTTGGTCCCCAGGGAGCTGTTTTTT. Protein product: CASSLVPRELFF. Drawing the rest from reference TRBV7-2 and TRBJ2-2, the complete variable domain is GAGVSQSPSNKVTEKGKDVELRCDPISGHTALYWYRQSLGQGLEFLIYFQGNSAPDKSGLPSDRFSAERTGGSVSTLTIQRTQQEDSAVYLCASSLVPRELFFGEGSRLTVL.

This clonotype occurred many times. The chain carries TRBV4-2 and TRBJ2-3, with D tentatively TRBD2 (7 bases). Trimming pared 0 bases from V and 4 bases from J, leaving 17 bases between. The CDR3 loop spans 17 amino acids. The germline gives CDR1 LGHNA, CDR2 YNFKEQ. CDR3: CASSQDGGGASADTQYF. The CDR3 region has the DNA TGTGCCAGCAGCCAAGATGGAGGGGGGGCGTCCGCAGATACGCAGTATTTT.

This clonotype was observed a handful of times. This rearrangement joins TRBV5-1 to TRBJ1-3; no clear D. The V and J ends lost 2 bases and 0 bases respectively, with 6 bases between them. The CDR3 extends over 14 amino acids. Germline assignment: CDR1 SGHRS and CDR2 YFSETQ. CDR3 sequence reads: CASSFGISGNTIYF. The CDR3 nucleotides read TGCGCCAGCAGCTTCGGGATCTCTGGAAACACCATATATTTT.

In regard to this clonotype: It may be a read error: a sequence one base away is much more abundant. The chain combines TRBV19 with TRBJ1-1; maybe TRBD1 (5 bases). The CDR3 covers 12 residues. Germline V gene sequence: CDR1 LNHDA, CDR2 SQIVND (reference sequence). The CDR3 bases are TGTTCCAGTAATTCGGGGGTAGCTGAAGCTTTCTTT. Protein: CSSNSGVAEAFF.

This clonotype was seen many times. V usage is TRBV28 and J usage is TRBJ2-7, with TRBD2 as a possible D gene (5 bases). The CDR3 is made up of 14 amino acids. In germline, CDR1 is MDHEN, CDR2 SYDVKM. V shed 3 bases and J shed 3 bases, with 12 bases lying between them. The CDR3 spells CASSFGKGDYEQYV. In DNA form, the CDR3 reads TGTGCCAGCAGTTTCGGGAAGGGAGACTACGAGCAGTACGTC.

The chain joins TRBV5-6 to TRBJ2-7; 13 bases are a match to TRBD2. The CDR3 runs 15 residues. The V segment lost 3 bases and the J segment 1 base; nucleotides outside the gene matches: 1. Germline V gene data show CDR1 as SGHDT and CDR2 as YYEEEE. In DNA, the CDR3 is TGTGCCAGCAGCTGGACTAGCGGGGGTTCCTACGAGCAGTACGTC. The encoded protein is CASSWTSGGSYEQYV.

This clonotype came up many times. V and J are TRBV12-3 or TRBV12-4 and TRBJ1-2; D is perhaps TRBD1 (5 bases). The CDR3 totals 12 residues. V lost 6 bases and J 8 bases, leaving 13 bases between the germline ends. The DNA of the CDR3 is TGTGCCAGCAGCCCAGGGAGAAGAGGCTACACCTTC. This sequence encodes CASSPGRRGYTF.

The DNA of the CDR3 is TGCAGCGTTCCGACTGGACAGGGGTCACACAATGAGCAGTTCTTC. It encodes CSVPTGQGSHNEQFF. The rearrangement joins TRBV29-1 to TRBJ2-1; TRBD1 matches 9 bases. Germline values: CDR1 SQVTM, CDR2 ANQGSEA. The V and J ends lost 5 bases and 5 bases, in that order; junction bases with no gene match: 10. The CDR3 is made up of 15 amino acids.

This clonotype was observed many times. V and J are TRBV29-1 and TRBJ2-5; D perhaps matches TRBD2 (6 bases). Germline V gene data show CDR1 as SQVTM and CDR2 as ANQGSEA. The CDR3 consists of 11 residues. V shed 5 bases and J shed 3 bases, with 7 bases lying between them. The CDR3 loop reads CSVLAEETQYF. The CDR3 nucleotides read TGCAGCGTTTTAGCGGAAGAGACCCAGTACTTC.

With regard to this clonotype: A much larger clonotype is one base distant, so this may be a read error. The chain employs TRBV12-3 or TRBV12-4 and TRBJ2-7; TRBD1 might be the D (5 bases). This CDR3 has 12 amino acids. The CDR3 region is CVSSLGRFEQYF. CDR3 DNA sequence: TGTGTCAGCAGCCTGGGGCGGTTCGAGCAGTACTTC.

Ten or more counts support this clonotype. The chain uses TRBV6-1 and TRBJ2-1; 12 bases match TRBD2. Germline V gene lookup returns CDR1 MNHNS and CDR2 SASEGT. There are 18 residues in the CDR3. V dropped 10 bases and J dropped 0; count of bases not matched to a gene: 13. Here the CDR3 reads CAIPGLAGPLSSYNEQFF. The CDR3 DNA is TGTGCCATACCGGGACTAGCGGGTCCCTTGAGCTCCTACAATGAGCAGTTCTTC.

This clonotype was found many times. J is TRBJ1-2 and V is TRBV7-9; perhaps TRBD1 as D (5 bases). Germline CDR1 reads SEHNR; CDR2 reads FQNEAQ (reference sequence). This CDR3 spans 16 amino acids. Trimming stripped 4 bases from V and 2 bases from J, with 17 bases between. CDR3 sequence reads: CASSSGRDRNNYGYTF. CDR3 nucleotide sequence: TGTGCCAGCAGCTCAGGGAGGGACCGAAACAACTATGGCTACACCTTC. Full variable domain (remainder filled in from reference TRBV7-9 and TRBJ1-2): DTGVSQNPRHKITKRGQNVTFRCDPISEHNRLYWYRQTLGQGPEFLTYFQNEAQLEKSRLLSDRFSAERPKGSFSTLEIQRTEQGDSAMYLCASSSGRDRNNYGYTFGSGTRLTVV.

This clonotype showed up just a few times. The rearrangement uses TRBV7-8 and TRBJ2-7; D unresolved. Germline CDR1 SGHVS, CDR2 FQNEAQ. V was trimmed by 3 bases and J by 1 base, leaving 16 bases between them. The CDR3 has 16 residues. The CDR3 DNA is TGTGCCAGCAGCTTTTTGGACCCGGTTAGGTCCTACGAGCAGTACTTC. Its protein is CASSFLDPVRSYEQYF.

This clonotype has only a few counts. This chain joins TRBV6-1 and TRBJ2-1; TRBD1 might be the D (5 bases). The CDR3 contains 17 residues. The germline gives CDR1 MNHNS, CDR2 SASEGT. V was shortened by 5 bases and J by 8 bases, with 25 bases between the two germline ends. The CDR3 spells CASSTPPGRGARDEQFF. In nucleotides, the CDR3 is TGTGCCAGCAGTACGCCCCCAGGACGTGGGGCCAGGGATGAGCAGTTCTTC.

This clonotype has a handful of counts. The CDR3 here is CASTKFEGRYGYTF. The DNA of the CDR3 is TGTGCCAGCACGAAATTCGAGGGGCGGTACGGCTACACCTTC. The chain recombines TRBV28 with TRBJ1-2; D possibly corresponds to TRBD1 (5 bases). The CDR3 runs 14 residues. The germline CDR1 and CDR2 sequences are MDHEN and SYDVKM. Between the trimmed V and J ends, which lost 7 bases and 8 bases, there was a span of 20 bases.

In this sample, this clonotype turned up a few times. The chain has TRBV5-6 and TRBJ1-2, with 9 bases fitting TRBD1. The CDR3 has 13 amino acids. The trim removed 3 bases at V and 7 bases at J, leaving 4 bases unmatched. CDR1 and CDR2 from the germline V gene are SGHDT and YYEEEE. This chain's CDR3 is CASSWGQGRGYTF. The CDR3, as DNA: TGTGCCAGCAGCTGGGGACAGGGACGTGGCTACACCTTC. The whole variable domain, filled in from reference TRBV5-6 and TRBJ1-2, reads DAGVTQSPTHLIKTRGQQVTLRCSPKSGHDTVSWYQQALGQGPQFIFQYYEEEERQRGNFPDRFSGHQFPNYSSELNVNALLLGDSALYLCASSWGQGRGYTFGSGTRLTVV.

Many counts were recorded for this clonotype. The chain links TRBV7-9 to TRBJ1-1; no firm D call. The V gene lost 5 bases and the J gene lost 8 bases, with 12 bases spanning the gap. The CDR3 extends over 12 amino acids. Germline V CDR1 and CDR2: SEHNR, FQNEAQ (reference sequence). CDR3 sequence: CASSPTTGEAFF. DNA for the CDR3: TGTGCCAGCAGCCCCACCACCGGGGAAGCTTTCTTT.

This clonotype occurred once. The chain couples TRBV25-1 to TRBJ1-1; 7 nucleotides align to TRBD1. The CDR3 runs 14 residues. J lost 3 bases, V lost 5 bases, and 6 bases had no gene match. Germline CDR1 and CDR2: MGHDK and SYGVNS. CDR3: CASSMQGGDTEAFF. The CDR3 coding sequence is TGTGCCAGCAGTATGCAAGGGGGCGACACTGAAGCTTTCTTT.

The chain links TRBV10-1 to TRBJ2-5; D not resolved. Trimming removed 5 bases at V and 3 bases at J, with 10 bases between. CDR3 length equals 13 residues. Germline V gene sequence: CDR1 WNHNN, CDR2 SYGVQD (reference sequence). DNA of the CDR3: TGCGCCAGCAGTCGGACGGAAGAAGAGACCCAGTACTTC. Translated, it gives CASSRTEEETQYF.

This clonotype has only a few counts. This chain connects TRBV28 to TRBJ2-2; 7 bases map to TRBD1. The junction had 12 bases not matched to a gene; V was cut back by 8 bases and J by 0 bases. The CDR3 extends over 17 amino acids. Germline CDR1 reads MDHEN; CDR2 reads SYDVKM. The DNA of the CDR3 is TGTGCCAGCTCCCTAAGGGTCGGGACAGCGAACACCGGGGAGCTGTTTTTT. As protein: CASSLRVGTANTGELFF. The full variable domain, rest sourced from reference TRBV28 and TRBJ2-2, is DVKVTQSSRYLVKRTGEKVFLECVQDMDHENMFWYRQDPGLGLRLIYFSYDVKMKEKGDIPEGYSVSREKKERFSLILESASTNQTSMYLCASSLRVGTANTGELFFGEGSRLTVL.

This clonotype was counted many times. This chain links TRBV7-2 with TRBJ1-2; possibly TRBD1 for D (6 bases). This CDR3 spans 16 amino acids. V lost 5 bases to trimming and J lost 4 bases, with 20 bases between them. The germline V gene encodes CDR1 SGHTA and CDR2 FQGNSA. CDR3 bases: TGTGCCAGCAGCGTAACCCCGGGGGGGGGCGGCTATGGCTACACCTTC. The encoded protein is CASSVTPGGGGYGYTF.

This clonotype showed up many times. The chain links TRBV5-4 to TRBJ1-1; D is possibly TRBD1 (6 bases). This CDR3 is 15 amino acids long. Germline CDR1 SGHNT, CDR2 YYREEE (reference sequence). V gave up 1 base and J gave up 4 bases, with 14 bases separating them. For the CDR3, the DNA is TGTGCCAGCAGCTTGTCGGACAGAGAGAGCACTGAAGCTTTCTTT. It is translated as CASSLSDRESTEAFF.

A few counts support this clonotype. This chain connects TRBV4-1 to TRBJ1-2; no clear D. Trimming took 3 bases from V and 6 from J, leaving 11 bases between them. Germline V gene data show CDR1 as MGHRA and CDR2 as YSYEKL. The CDR3 is 13 amino acids. The CDR3 DNA reads TGCGCCAGCAGCCAGGAGAATGGTCATGGCTACACCTTC. It codes for CASSQENGHGYTF.

This clonotype was picked up many times. The chain recombines TRBV7-9 with TRBJ1-2, with D perhaps TRBD1 (5 bases). V was cut by 5 bases and J by 8 bases, with 15 bases left in between. CDR3 length equals 13 residues. Germline lookup yields CDR1 SEHNR and CDR2 FQNEAQ (reference sequence). In DNA, the CDR3 is TGTGCCAGCAGCCCAGAGGGGTGGTTGGGCTACACCTTC. Translation: CASSPEGWLGYTF.